These 22 T cell receptor beta chains were sequenced from one sample in a study of shared clonotypes between healthy human individuals. TCRdb's copy holds only in-frame clones and misses some; the assay was immunoSEQ multiplex PCR. This table holds 490,000 or so clones, 75% to 85% found once. Sequencing was performed on PBMCs. Receptors were obtained from a woman in her thirties or forties in good health. Some clones in this sample may be carry-over from other donors' samples.

This clone was found once. This sequence joins TRBV18 and TRBJ1-4; D remains ambiguous. CDR3 length equals 15 residues. V was shortened by 4 bases and J by 4 bases, with 13 bases between the two germline ends. Germline V gene lookup returns CDR1 KGHSH and CDR2 LQKENI. This CDR3 reads CASSRAREINEKLFF. The CDR3 DNA sequence: TGTGCCAGCTCACGGGCACGGGAAATTAATGAAAAACTGTTTTTT.

The chain uses TRBV6-6 and TRBJ2-1, with D possibly matching TRBD2 (7 bases). The V gene's germline CDR1 is MNHNY and CDR2 SVGAGI (reference sequence). Trimming took 0 bases from V and 0 from J, leaving 9 bases between them. The CDR3 totals 16 residues. The CDR3 region is CASSYSRGGSYNEQFF. The CDR3 nucleotides read TGTGCCAGCAGTTACTCGAGGGGGGGCTCCTACAATGAGCAGTTCTTC.

This clone was observed a single time. Other DNA variants within this sample encode the same CDR3. V is TRBV28 and J is TRBJ1-5, with a possible D match to TRBD1 (5 bases). Looked up from germline, CDR1 is MDHEN and CDR2 is SYDVKM. The CDR3 sequence is 15 residues long. V shed 5 bases and J shed 5 bases, with 16 bases lying between them. The chain's CDR3 is CASSARGGDHQPQHF. Written as DNA, the CDR3 is TGTGCCAGCAGTGCCCGCGGGGGGGACCATCAGCCCCAGCATTTT.

The chain recombines TRBV5-6 with TRBJ2-1; 10 nucleotides match TRBD2. Per the germline V gene, CDR1 is SGHDT and CDR2 is YYEEEE. CDR3 size: 15 residues. V was clipped by 4 bases and J by 6 bases; unmatched bases: 7. CDR3 loop: CASSRTTSGFNEQFF. CDR3 DNA: TGTGCCAGCAGCCGGACGACTAGCGGGTTCAATGAGCAGTTCTTC.

The chain joins TRBV27 to TRBJ2-3; 12 bases are shared with TRBD2. V trimming: 3 bases; J trimming: 0 bases; junction bases outside the gene matches: 1. Germline CDR1 MNHEY, CDR2 SMNVEV (reference sequence). The CDR3 has 16 amino acids. CDR3: CASSFGLAGSTDTQYF. DNA for the CDR3: TGTGCCAGCAGTTTCGGACTAGCGGGAAGCACAGATACGCAGTATTTT.

With respect to this clone: A single base separates this from a much larger clone, so it may be a read error. Other DNA sequences within the sample encode an identical CDR3. V usage is TRBV11-1 and J usage is TRBJ1-4; D uncertain. Germline lookup yields CDR1 SGHAT and CDR2 FQDESV (reference sequence). This CDR3 is 14 amino acids long. CDR3 DNA: TGTGCTAGCAGCCGAACGGGGAGAGATGAAAAACTGTTTTTT. Its translation is CASSRTGRDEKLFF.

Details on this clone: A read error may produce the germline difference seen at one junction end. The rearrangement links TRBV18 to TRBJ1-1, with TRBD1 as a possible D gene (5 bases). There are 14 residues in the CDR3. The germline CDR1 and CDR2 sequences are KGHSH and LQKENI. The CDR3 is CASSLESGTKEGFF. CDR3 DNA sequence: TGTGCCAGCTCACTCGAATCAGGGACCAAGGAAGGTTTCTTT. The whole variable domain, filled in from reference TRBV18 and TRBJ1-1, reads NAGVMQNPRHLVRRRGQEARLRCSPMKGHSHVYWYRQLPEEGLKFMVYLQKENIIDESGMPKERFSAEFPKEGPSILRIQQVVRGDSAAYFCASSLESGTKEGFFGQGTRLTVV.

Only a few counts were recorded for this clone. The V call is TRBV28, the J call TRBJ1-1, with TRBD1 matching 7 bases. This CDR3 is 15 amino acids long. J was trimmed by 4 bases and V by 5 bases; bases with no gene match: 10. Per the germline V gene, CDR1 is MDHEN and CDR2 is SYDVKM. The chain's CDR3 is CASSGGGYRGTEAFF. CDR3 DNA sequence: TGTGCCAGCAGTGGAGGGGGTTACAGGGGCACTGAAGCTTTCTTT.

The chain recombines TRBV28 with TRBJ2-2; TRBD2 aligns across 9 bases. J was trimmed by 1 base and V by 0 bases; bases with no gene match: 0. CDR1 and CDR2 from the germline V gene are MDHEN and SYDVKM. The length of the CDR3 is 16 residues. The CDR3 sequence: CASSLWTSGNTGELFF. The CDR3, as DNA: TGTGCCAGCAGTTTATGGACTAGCGGGAACACCGGGGAGCTGTTTTTT.

A word on this clone: This probably arose from a read error, given a far larger clone one base away. The gene calls are TRBV29-1 and TRBJ2-1; maybe TRBD2 (6 bases). This CDR3 comprises 16 residues. V lost 0 bases to trimming and J lost 5 bases, with 17 bases between them. Germline V gene sequence: CDR1 SQVTM, CDR2 ANQGSEA. For the CDR3, the DNA is TGCAGCGTTGAAGATTTTGTGGCGGGAATGAACAATGAGCAGTTCTTC. Amino acids: CSVEDFVAGMNNEQFF.

Of note for this clone: At the DNA level, this CDR3 is encoded by other sequences in the same sample as well. This chain links TRBV21-1 with TRBJ2-7. TRBV21-1 is a pseudogene. The CDR3 is 18 residues long. CDR3 region: CASSKAGGAWVISYEQYF. CDR3 DNA sequence: TGTGCCAGCAGCAAAGCGGGGGGCGCCTGGGTTATCAGCTACGAGCAGTACTTC.

The chain carries TRBV11-3 and TRBJ2-1; D unresolved. The CDR3 has 13 amino acids. From germline, CDR1 is SGHNT and CDR2 YENEEA. Deletions cut 5 bases from V and 10 bases from J, with 15 bases between. The CDR3 DNA follows: TGTGCCAGCAGCCCAGGCGAATCGCGGGAGCAGTTCTTC. Residues: CASSPGESREQFF.

This clone was detected only a few times. The V and J genes are TRBV2 and TRBJ1-4; 7 bases are shared with TRBD1. V lost 6 bases and J lost 8; bases outside the gene matches: 9. The CDR3 extends over 14 amino acids. The V gene's germline CDR1 is SNHLY and CDR2 FYNNEI. This CDR3 is CASSAQGTAEKLFF. The CDR3 DNA reads TGTGCCAGCAGCGCCCAGGGGACAGCCGAAAAACTGTTTTTT.

This clone was counted a few times. This chain links TRBV5-4 with TRBJ2-1, with 7 positions matching TRBD2. The CDR3 has 16 amino acids. V shed 1 base, J shed 4 bases, and the junction held 8 bases outside the gene matches. Per the germline V gene, CDR1 is SGHNT and CDR2 is YYREEE (reference sequence). CDR3 protein: CASSLIFTSAYNEQFF. CDR3 nucleotide sequence: TGTGCCAGCAGCTTGATCTTTACTAGCGCTTACAATGAGCAGTTCTTC. Based on the CDR3 plus reference TRBV5-4 and TRBJ2-1, the full variable domain is ETGVTQSPTHLIKTRGQQVTLRCSSQSGHNTVSWYQQALGQGPQFIFQYYREEENGRGNFPPRFSGLQFPNYSSELNVNALELDDSALYLCASSLIFTSAYNEQFFGPGTRLTVL.

The V and J genes are TRBV19 and TRBJ1-2; the match to TRBD1 covers 9 bases. V shed 5 bases, J shed 8 bases, and the junction held 6 bases outside the gene matches. Germline V gives CDR1 LNHDA, CDR2 SQIVND (reference sequence). The CDR3 contains 13 residues. This CDR3 is CASSVGTGNGYTF. The CDR3 DNA reads TGTGCCAGTAGTGTAGGGACAGGGAACGGCTACACCTTC.

This clone was counted once. The chain is built from TRBV6-1 and TRBJ2-1; no clear D. The CDR3 covers 14 residues. CDR1 and CDR2 (germline): MNHNS, SASEGT. V shed 2 bases and J shed 8 bases, with 13 bases lying between them. CDR3 sequence (DNA): TGTGCCAGCAGTGAATTGGGTGTTAACCATGAGCAGTTCTTC. Its protein is CASSELGVNHEQFF.

In its sample, this clone was seen a few times. The chain uses TRBV7-9 and TRBJ1-4; perhaps TRBD1 as D (6 bases). This CDR3 comprises 14 residues. Trimming cost V 5 bases and J 7 bases, with 14 bases left between them. In germline, CDR1 is SEHNR, CDR2 FQNEAQ (reference sequence). This CDR3 is CASSTGQISEKLFF. The CDR3 coding sequence is TGTGCCAGCAGCACTGGACAGATCAGTGAAAAACTGTTTTTT.

On this clone: This may come from a read error, since a much larger clone is one base off. The V gene is TRBV27, the J gene TRBJ2-5; 16 nucleotides agree with TRBD2. Germline V gene sequence: CDR1 MNHEY, CDR2 SMNVEV (reference sequence). This CDR3 contains 18 residues. The DNA for the CDR3 is TGTGCCAGCTCGACCGGGACTAGCGGGAGGGCCTTGGGGGAGACCCGGTACTTC. This codes for CASSTGTSGRALGETRYF.

The chain couples TRBV5-1 to TRBJ1-4; no firm D call. Trimming cost V 2 bases and J 7 bases, with 21 bases left between them. CDR1 SGHRS and CDR2 YFSETQ come from the germline V gene. The CDR3 runs 17 residues. DNA for the CDR3: TGCGCCAGCAGCTTTACTTACAGCCCACTGGTGGGTGAAAAACTGTTTTTT. Protein: CASSFTYSPLVGEKLFF.

V usage is TRBV9 and J usage is TRBJ2-7; tentatively, D is TRBD2 (5 bases). Trimming cost V 3 bases and J 0 bases, with 13 bases left between them. CDR3 length: 15 residues. Germline V gene sequence: CDR1 SGDLS, CDR2 YYNGEE. The CDR3 loop is CASSAGAVSSYEQYF. The CDR3 DNA reads TGTGCCAGCAGCGCAGGAGCGGTTAGCTCCTACGAGCAGTACTTC.

V and J are TRBV5-6 and TRBJ2-4, with a tentative D call TRBD2 (5 bases). This CDR3 has 16 amino acids. Looked up from germline, CDR1 is SGHDT and CDR2 is YYEEEE. V gave up 2 bases and J gave up 0 bases, with 12 bases separating them. This CDR3 is CASSLTGIIAKNIQYF. The CDR3 coding sequence is TGTGCCAGCAGCTTAACCGGGATTATAGCCAAAAACATTCAGTACTTC.

V is TRBV19 and J is TRBJ2-1; weak D call: TRBD2 (5 bases). With 5 bases removed from V and 0 bases from J, the gap between germline ends came to 14 bases. CDR1 LNHDA and CDR2 SQIVND come from the germline V gene (reference sequence). This CDR3 has 16 residues. Written as DNA, the CDR3 is TGTGCCAGTAGTCTCCAAGGGAGAACCTCCTACAATGAGCAGTTCTTC. Translated: CASSLQGRTSYNEQFF.